The entry below describes one TCR beta chain. Its specificity is not known. The same CDR3 also results from other DNA sequences found in this sample. Second doses were pooled across both intervals (about 4 or about 12 weeks). The V end lost 6 bases, the J end lost 2 bases, and 10 bases lay between the germline ends. In germline, CDR1 is KGHSH, CDR2 LQKENI. The CDR3 runs to 13 residues. The sample comes from a study of T cell responses to AZD1222 COVID-19 vaccine. Study findings and constraints: Only a handful of AZD1222 recipients, five to seven in all, had baseline seropositivity.

The repertoire was sequenced with immunoSEQ multiplex PCR; TCRdb's copy has only in-frame clones and lacks some. This table has around 130,000 clones, about 86% appearing once. Here the sequenced sample was peripheral blood, taken 28 days after the second AZD1222 dose. This clonotype originated in an adult who received the AZD1222 COVID-19 vaccine. This chain links TRBV18 with TRBJ2-5; a possible D gene is TRBD2 (6 bases). The CDR3 region is CASSPGLQETQYF. DNA for the CDR3: TGTGCCAGCTCCCCGGGACTTCAAGAGACCCAGTACTTC.